The clone carrying this T cell receptor (beta chain) has only a few counts. The CDR3 length is 16 residues. V lost 0 bases, J lost 3 bases, and 6 bases stayed unmatched. Germline V gene lookup returns CDR1 SGDLS and CDR2 YYNGEE. These data belong to a study of T cells in Graves' hyperthyroidism and ophthalmopathy. Study overall: Peripheral blood was obtained at initial diagnosis, preceding any treatment.

Regions amplified from RNA transcripts were the TCR beta CDR3 regions. When the TCR CDR3 underwent first-round RT-PCR, the HTBI primer set was used. TCRdb re-called the multiplex PCR reads through MiXCR, storing one row per CDR3 protein. The repertoire holds about 610,000 distinct CDR3 sequences, more than 15% seen once, with more than 3% in the top ten. This TCR was recovered from a woman in her forties with Graves' ophthalmopathy. The specimen sequenced was blood. The chain joins TRBV9 to TRBJ2-3, with 8 bases matching TRBD2. Here the CDR3 DNA reads TGTGCCAGCAGCGTAGTTTCGGGGGGGGGGACAGATACGCAGTATTTT. This codes for CASSVVSGGGTDTQYF. Full variable domain (outside the CDR3, taken from reference TRBV9 and TRBJ2-3): DSGVTQTPKHLITATGQRVTLRCSPRSGDLSVYWYQQSLDQGLQFLIQYYNGEERAKGNILERFSAQQFPDLHSELNLSSLELGDSALYFCASSVVSGGGTDTQYFGPGTRLTVL.